This passage covers 9 T cell receptor beta chains from one sample sequenced in a study of T cells in localized non-small cell lung cancer. Repertoires were generated with immunoSEQ multiplex PCR, while TCRdb's copy carries only in-frame clones and drops some. The sample holds about 52,000 clones, about 88% seen once. This specimen consisted of PBMCs, obtained before any cancer treatment. The receptors come from a female donor with stage II lung adenocarcinoma.

The V and J genes are TRBV10-3 and TRBJ2-3; weak D call: TRBD2 (6 bases). V lost 0 bases and J lost 1, with 11 bases in between. Germline values: CDR1 ENHRY, CDR2 SYGVKD. The CDR3 runs 16 residues. The CDR3 spells CAISESAGRGTDTQYF. For the CDR3, the DNA is TGTGCCATCAGTGAGTCGGCGGGGCGTGGCACAGATACGCAGTATTTT.

This chain joins TRBV7-9 and TRBJ2-5; D not certain. This CDR3 contains 12 residues. Trimming removed 5 bases from V and 9 bases from J, with 13 bases in between. Germline V gene data show CDR1 as SEHNR and CDR2 as FQNEAQ (reference sequence). This CDR3 reads CASSLDPAAQYF. The CDR3 coding sequence is TGTGCCAGCAGCCTGGACCCCGCGGCCCAGTACTTC.

The chain joins TRBV18 to TRBJ2-3, with 8 bases lining up with TRBD1. Germline V gives CDR1 KGHSH, CDR2 LQKENI. Trimming cost V 3 bases and J 5 bases; bases outside gene matches: 10. This CDR3 is 16 amino acids long. The CDR3 spells CASSPLDRARKDTQYF. The CDR3 coding sequence is TGTGCCAGCTCACCCTTGGACAGGGCAAGAAAAGATACGCAGTATTTT.

The chain carries TRBV19 and TRBJ1-1; tentatively, D is TRBD1 (6 bases). This CDR3 region has 13 residues. CDR1 LNHDA and CDR2 SQIVND come from the germline V gene (reference sequence). Trimming shortened V by 2 bases and J by 8 bases, and 12 bases separated the two germline ends. The CDR3 DNA sequence: TGTGCCAGTAGTATACTACAGGGTACAGAAGCTTTCTTT. It translates to CASSILQGTEAFF.

This CDR3 reads CASSVVQGVDGYTF. The CDR3 DNA is TGTGCCAGCAGCGTAGTACAGGGGGTGGATGGCTACACCTTC. V usage is TRBV9 and J usage is TRBJ1-2; 8 bases align to TRBD1. CDR1 is SGDLS and CDR2 is YYNGEE in the germline V gene. The CDR3 contains 14 residues. With 0 bases clipped from V and 6 bases from J, the junction kept 4 bases outside the gene matches.

V usage is TRBV6-1 and J usage is TRBJ1-1; no reliable D call. Trimming shortened V by 6 bases and J by 2 bases, and 10 bases separated the two germline ends. The CDR3 runs to 13 residues. The germline CDR1 and CDR2 sequences are MNHNS and SASEGT. The CDR3 sequence: CASSALVNTEAFF. In nucleotides, the CDR3 is TGTGCCAGCAGCGCACTGGTTAACACTGAAGCTTTCTTT.

This chain uses TRBV6-1 with TRBJ1-5; 9 bases are shared with TRBD1. V was clipped by 4 bases and J by 3 bases; unmatched bases: 7. The CDR3 runs 16 residues. Germline V gene lookup returns CDR1 MNHNS and CDR2 SASEGT. DNA for the CDR3: TGTGCCAGCAGTGCACCGGGACAGGGACCCAATCAGCCCCAGCATTTT. Its protein is CASSAPGQGPNQPQHF.

The rearrangement uses TRBV2 and TRBJ2-5; D possibly corresponds to TRBD2 (5 bases). The germline V gene has CDR1 SNHLY and CDR2 FYNNEI. The V end lost 2 bases, the J end lost 3 bases, and 16 bases lay between the germline ends. The CDR3 consists of 16 residues. The CDR3 DNA sequence: TGTGCCAGCAGTGAACGAGCTAGCTCTACTAAAGAGACCCAGTACTTC. Translation gives CASSERASSTKETQYF.

This clone was recorded only once. The J gene is TRBJ1-2, the V gene TRBV20-1; D unclear. Germline V lookup: CDR1 DFQATT, CDR2 SNEGSKA (reference sequence). The CDR3 has 9 amino acids. The V end was cut by 0 bases, the J end by 14 bases, with 7 bases between. Here the CDR3 DNA reads TGCAGTGCTAGAGAACAGAGGACCTTC. Translating it yields CSAREQRTF.